The entry that follows covers one T cell receptor beta chain sequence. This record comes from a study of blood T cell repertoires in COVID-19. Study details: The origin of the acute and convalescent COVID-19 samples was the United States, Italy and Spain.

Profiling relied on immunoSEQ multiplex PCR, and the TCRdb table lists in-frame clones only, not all of them. The table records approximately 150,000 clones, roughly 82% of them present only once. The sample consisted of peripheral blood. This clonotype was sampled from a man in his sixties or seventies with acute or convalescent COVID-19.

The CDR3 sequence is CASTQVGTTGEKLFF. CDR3 sequence (DNA): TGTGCCAGCACCCAAGTAGGGACAACAGGCGAAAAACTGTTTTTT. The gene calls are TRBV2 and TRBJ1-4, with D maybe TRBD1 (6 bases). The germline V gene has CDR1 SNHLY and CDR2 FYNNEI. V was pared by 7 bases and J by 8 bases, with 20 bases between. The CDR3 runs 15 residues.